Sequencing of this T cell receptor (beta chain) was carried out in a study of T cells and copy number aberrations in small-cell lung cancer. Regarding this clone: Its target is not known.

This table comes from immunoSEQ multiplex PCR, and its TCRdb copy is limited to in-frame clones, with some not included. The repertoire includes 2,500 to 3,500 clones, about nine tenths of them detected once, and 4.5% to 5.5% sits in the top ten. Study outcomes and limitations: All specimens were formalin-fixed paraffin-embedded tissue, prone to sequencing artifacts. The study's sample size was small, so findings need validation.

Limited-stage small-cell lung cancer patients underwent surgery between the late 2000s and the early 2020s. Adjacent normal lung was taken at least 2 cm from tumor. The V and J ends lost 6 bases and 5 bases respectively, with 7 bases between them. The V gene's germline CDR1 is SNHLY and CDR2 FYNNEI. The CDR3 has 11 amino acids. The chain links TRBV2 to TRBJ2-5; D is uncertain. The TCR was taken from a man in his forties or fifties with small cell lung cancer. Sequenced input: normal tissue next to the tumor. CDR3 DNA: TGTGCCAGCAGGTTACAGGAGACCCAGTACTTC. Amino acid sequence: CASRLQETQYF.